This T cell receptor beta chain was recorded in a study of control samples from healthy donors and cancer patients. Between the trimmed V and J ends, which lost 7 bases and 6 bases, there was a span of 19 bases. Germline V CDR1 and CDR2: SGHAT, FQNNGV. The CDR3 loop spans 15 amino acids. The table came from immunoSEQ multiplex PCR; TCRdb's copy has only in-frame clones and leaves some out. This sample yields 90,000 or so clones, of which about 88% are seen a single time; over 13% belongs to the top ten. This TCR came from a woman in her sixties or seventies in good health. The V and J genes are TRBV11-2 and TRBJ2-1; D is possibly TRBD2 (7 bases). Sequencing input: blood. CDR3: CASTPGGLLLNEQFF. The CDR3 bases are TGTGCCAGCACCCCCGGGGGGCTACTTCTCAATGAGCAGTTCTTC.